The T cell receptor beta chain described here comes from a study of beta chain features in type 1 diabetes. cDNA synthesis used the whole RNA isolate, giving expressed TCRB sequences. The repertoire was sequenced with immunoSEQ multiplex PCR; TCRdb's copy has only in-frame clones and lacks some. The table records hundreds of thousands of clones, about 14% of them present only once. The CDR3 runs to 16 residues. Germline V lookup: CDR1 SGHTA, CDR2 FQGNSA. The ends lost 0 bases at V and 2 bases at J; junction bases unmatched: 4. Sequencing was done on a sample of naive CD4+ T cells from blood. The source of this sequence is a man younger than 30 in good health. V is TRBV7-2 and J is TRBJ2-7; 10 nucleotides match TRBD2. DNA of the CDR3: TGTGCCAGCAGCTTAGCGCTCCTAGCGGGAGCCTACGAGCAGTACTTC. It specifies CASSLALLAGAYEQYF.